This TCR beta chain was identified during a study of regulatory T cells in long-lasting Graves disease. Notes on the study in general: Sampling was limited to peripheral blood rather than thyroid tissue.

Turning to this clonotype: Antigen specificity is unknown.

Sequencing libraries for TCR beta were prepared with iRepertoire HTBI primers and Arm-PCR of CDR3 regions. A single record per CDR3 protein comes from TCRdb applying MiXCR to the multiplex PCR reads. The sample lists roughly 320,000 distinct CDR3 sequences; roughly 17% were seen once. The time point was: newly diagnosed GD, antithyroid drugs for less than 3 months. Researchers made the TCR library from RNA that was extracted from PBMCs. American Thyroid Association guidelines were used to diagnose Graves' disease. The V gene lost 2 bases and the J gene lost 9 bases, with 17 bases spanning the gap. This CDR3 spans 15 amino acids. CDR1 is LGHNA and CDR2 is YSLEER in the germline V gene. These same records also appear under a second study, on T cells in Graves' hyperthyroidism and ophthalmopathy. That source adds: Patients counted as stable if ophthalmopathy did not develop within 18 months. The HTBI set primed first-round TCR CDR3 RT-PCR.

The genes are TRBV4-3 and TRBJ2-1; D is possibly TRBD1 or TRBD2 (5 bases each). This receptor was taken from a man in his forties or fifties with Graves disease. Material: peripheral blood mononuclear cells (PBMCs), obtained at new diagnosis, from a patient treated with antithyroid drugs. CDR3 in amino acids: CASSQLMGVRGEQFF. In DNA, the CDR3 is TGCGCCAGCAGCCAACTTATGGGGGTACGGGGTGAGCAGTTCTTC.